Listed below are T cell receptor beta chains from one sample, sequenced in a study of spatial heterogeneity in lung cancer. TCRdb called the 5' RACE reads again in MiXCR, with one record for every CDR3 protein. The sample consists of about 92,000 distinct CDR3 sequences, about 12% of them appearing once. The sample consisted of PBMCs, taken at surgery. These receptors were obtained from a male donor with early-stage non-small cell lung cancer. Both conserved end residues are part of each CDR3. The D gene is left open where the match is weak. Only part of the rows carry a size: once, few, many, or a class if the clone is expanded.

J gene: TRBJ1-1; D gene: TRBD1; clone size: few; V gene: TRBV30; CDR3 protein: CAWTDFGTGRGKAFF; CDR3 DNA: TGTGCCTGGACCGACTTCGGGACAGGTAGGGGAAAGGCTTTCTTT
J gene: TRBJ2-5; D gene: -; clone size: -; V gene: TRBV7-9; CDR3 protein: CASSLVIAVETQYF; CDR3 DNA: TGTGCCAGCAGCTTGGTTATAGCTGTAGAGACCCAGTACTTC
J gene: TRBJ2-7; D gene: TRBD1; clone size: many; V gene: TRBV28; CDR3 protein: CASTLPGQGLYEQYF; CDR3 DNA: TGTGCCAGCACCCTACCGGGACAGGGCCTCTACGAGCAGTACTTC
J gene: TRBJ1-5; D gene: -; clone size: -; V gene: TRBV2; CDR3 protein: CASSEFRGGNQPQHF; CDR3 DNA: TGTGCCAGCAGTGAATTTAGGGGCGGCAATCAGCCCCAGCATTTT
J gene: TRBJ2-3; D gene: TRBD1; clone size: few; V gene: TRBV5-4; CDR3 protein: CASSLPTGGRSTDTQYF; CDR3 DNA: TGTGCCAGCAGCTTGCCGACAGGGGGCCGGAGCACAGATACGCAGTATTTT
J gene: TRBJ2-3; D gene: -; clone size: few; V gene: TRBV5-5; CDR3 protein: CASYREDTQYF; CDR3 DNA: TGTGCCAGCTACCGGGAAGATACGCAGTATTTT
J gene: TRBJ2-1; D gene: -; clone size: many; V gene: TRBV6-2/TRBV6-3; CDR3 protein: CASSQDYYEQFF; CDR3 DNA: TGTGCCAGCAGCCAGGACTATTACGAGCAGTTCTTC
J gene: TRBJ2-2; D gene: -; clone size: -; V gene: TRBV5-1; CDR3 protein: CASSLDSGIGELFF; CDR3 DNA: TGCGCCAGCAGCTTGGATTCGGGGATCGGGGAGCTGTTTTTT
J gene: TRBJ2-7; D gene: TRBD2; clone size: -; V gene: TRBV7-6; CDR3 protein: CASSLRGGSLNEQYF; CDR3 DNA: TGTGCCAGCAGCTTACGCGGCGGGAGTCTGAACGAGCAGTACTTC
J gene: TRBJ2-1; D gene: -; clone size: -; V gene: TRBV5-1; CDR3 protein: CASSLVAAGGYNEQFF; CDR3 DNA: TGCGCCAGCAGCTTGGTGGCGGCGGGCGGATACAATGAGCAGTTCTTC
J gene: TRBJ1-2; D gene: -; clone size: many; V gene: TRBV7-9; CDR3 protein: CASSLPGVYGYTF; CDR3 DNA: TGTGCCAGCAGCTTACCAGGTGTTTATGGCTACACCTTC
J gene: TRBJ2-5; D gene: -; clone size: few; V gene: TRBV14; CDR3 protein: CASSPFRDFGETQYF; CDR3 DNA: TGTGCCAGCAGCCCCTTCCGCGATTTCGGCGAGACCCAGTACTTC
J gene: TRBJ1-2; D gene: -; clone size: many; V gene: TRBV5-1; CDR3 protein: CASSLVADTNYGYTF; CDR3 DNA: TGCGCCAGCAGCTTGGTAGCCGACACTAACTATGGCTACACCTTC
J gene: TRBJ1-5; D gene: -; clone size: many; V gene: TRBV19; CDR3 protein: CASSHGQSLVDSNQPQHF; CDR3 DNA: TGTGCCAGTAGCCACGGACAGTCCCTCGTTGATTCCAATCAGCCCCAGCATTTT
J gene: TRBJ2-3; D gene: -; clone size: few; V gene: TRBV7-2; CDR3 protein: CASSARFDGGTQYF; CDR3 DNA: TGTGCCAGCAGCGCTCGTTTCGACGGAGGTACGCAGTATTTT
J gene: TRBJ2-1; D gene: -; clone size: -; V gene: TRBV2; CDR3 protein: CASSPRDYNEQFF; CDR3 DNA: TGTGCCTCCTCCCCCCGGGACTACAATGAGCAGTTCTTC
J gene: TRBJ2-1; D gene: -; clone size: -; V gene: TRBV12-3/TRBV12-4; CDR3 protein: CASSILEAERNEQFF; CDR3 DNA: TGTGCCAGCAGCATCCTTGAGGCGGAAAGGAATGAGCAGTTCTTC
J gene: TRBJ2-1; D gene: -; clone size: -; V gene: TRBV7-2; CDR3 protein: CASSLEFTLIYNEQFF; CDR3 DNA: TGTGCCAGCAGCTTAGAGTTTACCCTAATCTACAATGAGCAGTTCTTC
J gene: TRBJ2-7; D gene: -; clone size: many; V gene: TRBV14; CDR3 protein: CASSPIGASYEQYF; CDR3 DNA: TGTGCCAGCAGCCCTATAGGGGCCTCCTACGAGCAGTACTTC
J gene: TRBJ2-7; D gene: -; clone size: few; V gene: TRBV20-1; CDR3 protein: CSARVSYEQYF; CDR3 DNA: TGCAGTGCTAGGGTATCCTACGAGCAGTACTTC
J gene: TRBJ1-2; D gene: -; clone size: few; V gene: TRBV2; CDR3 protein: CASGDGVGYGYTF; CDR3 DNA: TGTGCCAGCGGGGATGGGGTGGGCTATGGCTACACCTTC
J gene: TRBJ1-2; D gene: -; clone size: -; V gene: TRBV28; CDR3 protein: CASSPRPYGYTF; CDR3 DNA: TGTGCCAGCAGCCCGCGGCCTTATGGCTACACCTTC
J gene: TRBJ2-2; D gene: TRBD1; clone size: few; V gene: TRBV6-6; CDR3 protein: CASRPPRTGRNTGELFF; CDR3 DNA: TGTGCCAGCAGGCCCCCCAGGACAGGGCGGAACACCGGGGAGCTGTTTTTT